This TCR beta chain is drawn from a study of T cell responses to AZD1222 COVID-19 vaccine. Study as a whole: It was second doses at about 4 or about 12 weeks that were pooled. Overall study findings and caveats: Baseline seropositives among AZD1222 recipients totaled only 5 or 6. In all cases, repertoires were sampled only after the peak T cell response. Spike-specific TCR breadth and depth rose after two AZD1222 doses.

This clone was observed a handful of times. Its target is unknown. Assay: immunoSEQ multiplex PCR; the TCRdb copy retains only in-frame clones and omits some. There are roughly 200,000 clones in the sample; just over 85% occur only once, and approximately 8% lies in the top ten. The clonotype comes from an adult in good health. Sequenced material: peripheral blood, taken on day 0 of AZD1222 vaccination.

The CDR3 protein is CASKGPRRNSPLHF. CDR3 sequence (DNA): TGTGCCAGCAAAGGGCCCCGGCGGAATTCACCCCTCCACTTT. This sequence joins TRBV6-6 and TRBJ1-6; D is unresolved. The CDR3 loop spans 14 amino acids. The V end was cut by 7 bases, the J end by 7 bases, with 14 bases between. Germline CDR1 and CDR2: MNHNY and SVGAGI (reference sequence).